The source of this TCR beta chain is a study of T cells after yellow fever vaccination. TCRdb re-called the 5' RACE reads with MiXCR, one entry per CDR3 protein. The data show just over 300,000 distinct CDR3 sequences, with more than 3% seen just once and 20% to 25% held by the top ten. V lost 6 bases and J lost 5, with 12 bases in between. The CDR3 runs 13 residues. This clonotype was seen only a few times. The chain combines TRBV12-3 or TRBV12-4 with TRBJ2-3; perhaps TRBD1 as D (5 bases). The sequence was collected from a man younger than 35 who received the YFV17D yellow fever vaccine. The input for sequencing was PBMCs, taken on the day of the yellow fever booster vaccination. The CDR3, as DNA: TGTGCCAGCAGCTGGAGTCAGGGAGATACGCAGTATTTT. Translating it yields CASSWSQGDTQYF.